The clone carrying this T cell receptor (beta chain) was counted between two and nine times. The sample belongs to a study of blood T cell repertoires in COVID-19. Study background: Spain, Italy and the United States supplied samples that represented acute and convalescent COVID-19. PBMCs, B-cell-depleted T cells, or T cells provided the cDNA or gDNA that made up the material.

In the original workflow: Estimates of nucleated cell counts were drawn from the amplification of reference gene primers. The method was immunoSEQ multiplex PCR; TCRdb's version includes in-frame clones alone and lacks a portion of them. That table is the source of V, J and clone size, and D and trimming were worked out from the DNA. The repertoire holds roughly 250,000 clones, with 80% to 85% as singletons. Sequences were obtained from peripheral blood. This sequence originates from a woman in her thirties or forties who had recovered from COVID-19.

CDR3 loop: CASRLAGAQQFF. CDR3 DNA sequence: TGTGCCAGCAGACTAGCGGGGGCCCAGCAGTTCTTC. This rearrangement joins TRBV6-5 to TRBJ2-1; TRBD2 aligns across 11 bases. CDR3 size: 12 residues. From germline, CDR1 is MNHEY and CDR2 SVGAGI. Losses at the gene ends were 6 bases for V and 11 bases for J; bases not matched to a gene: 3.